This TCR beta chain is from a study of OX40 agonist ivuxolimab in advanced cancers. Regarding the study in general: Ivuxolimab was a fully human IgG2 agonistic monoclonal antibody targeting the costimulatory receptor OX40 (CD134). Patients were allowed to have had prior anti-PD-1, anti-PD-L1 or anti-CTLA-4 therapy, and 30% to 40% of the dose-escalation patients had previously received checkpoint inhibitors. Partial responses occurred in three dose-escalation patients, of whom one had hepatocellular carcinoma and two had cutaneous melanoma. The paper describes the monotherapy dose-escalation part (N = 52 patients) of the phase I trial of ivuxolimab. Intravenous ivuxolimab was administered to patients every 2 weeks at six dose levels: 0.01, 0.1, 0.3, 1.5, 3 and 10 mg/kg. The purpose of peripheral TCRbeta sequencing was to test whether ivuxolimab changed TCR sequence diversity and led to clonal T-cell expansion. Of the 50 to 55 patients in dose escalation, some 20 had hepatocellular carcinoma, some 15 had melanoma, 9 had renal cell carcinoma and 9 had head and neck cancer. In the dose-escalation cohort, around four fifths of patients were male, and the mean age was approximately 60 years, with a range of about 23 to 90. Study-wide conclusions, independent of this receptor: After ivuxolimab, more expanded clones were found on average in CD8+ T cells than in CD4+ T cells. Partial responders in the 0.1-3.0 mg/kg groups had among the lowest normalized peripheral clonal expansion, especially among CD8+ T cells. Low levels of normalized T-cell clonal expansion were also seen in some patients who did not respond. The antigen specificity of the peripheral T cells that underwent clonal expansion was not determined. At doses of 0.1 to 3.0 mg/kg, clonal expansion of both CD4+ and CD8+ T cells in blood was seen between baseline and week 6.

Patients with autoimmune disease history or receiving systemic immunosuppression were excluded from the trial. Peripheral blood for TCR sequencing was collected from all dose cohorts at baseline, on cycle 4 day 1, and on cycle 7 day 1. Samples were obtained from an open-label, multicenter, first-in-human phase I dose-escalation trial of ivuxolimab. The trial enrolled adults with locally advanced or metastatic head and neck squamous cell, hepatocellular, melanoma or renal cell carcinoma. Before TCR sequencing, CD4+ and CD8+ T cells were separately sorted from peripheral blood. The germline ends are 11 bases apart after V is trimmed by 3 bases and J by 8 bases. CDR1 and CDR2 (SGDLS, YYNGEE) derive from the germline V gene. The CDR3 sequence holds 12 residues, the cysteine and phenylalanine included. Only CDR3 DNA is held: 36 bases, read in frame from base 1. Genomic DNA was isolated from the sorted cells so that the TCRbeta CDR3 region could be sequenced. TCRbeta CDR3 regions were sequenced using the immunoSEQ Assay. In TCRdb, the immuneACCESS table is reduced to in-frame sequences with V and J assigned. These tables do not hold every clone; where another copy was compared, an unresolved V gene accounts for under half, and the others remain unexplained. The table for this sample lists 65,000 to 95,000 clones; approximately 80% of them were counted only once. The ten most abundant clones make up roughly 0.5% of the sample.

Comments on this clone: What this receptor recognizes is not known. Base-call qualities are not available, and no considerably larger clone is one nucleotide away.

This TCR came from an adult with an advanced solid tumor such as melanoma, head and neck, liver or kidney cancer. The sequence joins TRBV9 to TRBJ1-1, with no reliable assignment of the D segment. The specimen comprised CD4+ or CD8+ T cells sorted from blood, sampled in a trial of the OX40 agonist ivuxolimab. Here is the DNA: TGTGCCAGCAGCGAGGGTGCGATAGAAGCTTTCTTT. It translates to CASSEGAIEAFF.